The clone carrying this T cell receptor (beta chain) was recorded many times. Antigen specificity is unknown. The source of the sample is a study of regulatory T cells in long-lasting Graves disease. As for the study in general: Those with persistent Graves' disease had received antithyroid drugs for over 5 years with positive TSH receptor antibodies. Broader study findings: Persistent patients shared more public clonotypes (about 2,700) than newly diagnosed patients (roughly 960). Persistent Graves' patients had lower TCR diversity than newly diagnosed ones.

Germline V CDR1 and CDR2: SGHTA, FQGNSA. The length of the CDR3 is 15 residues. V gave up 6 bases and J gave up 2 bases; unmatched junction bases: 6. Time point reported: persistent/refractory GD, antithyroid drugs over 5 years with positive TRAb. The TCR library was prepared using RNA isolated from PBMCs. Arm-PCR of CDR3 regions and iRepertoire HTBI primers were the basis on which TCR beta libraries were built. TCRdb re-called the multiplex PCR reads with MiXCR, one entry per CDR3 protein. The top ten hold 13% of the sample, which has about 460,000 distinct CDR3 sequences, under 25% seen once. The sequence derives from a female donor with Graves disease. The material was peripheral blood mononuclear cells (PBMCs), obtained when the disease was refractory, from a patient treated with antithyroid drugs. The chain is built from TRBV7-2 and TRBJ2-7; 11 nucleotides agree with TRBD2. Written as DNA, the CDR3 is TGTGCCAGCAGTCTCGGGACTAGCGGCACCTACGAGCAGTACTTC. Protein: CASSLGTSGTYEQYF.